The source of this T cell receptor (beta chain) is a study of cytomegalovirus exposure and HLA in healthy donors. Regarding the study as a whole: Reported performance of the classifier showed diagnosis of cytomegalovirus status with high specificity and sensitivity. Specific recognition of CMV antigens was confirmed in vitro for a few chains (all CMV-associated). Cytomegalovirus-associated TCR beta chains were listed, numbering approximately 150.

This CDR3 region has 16 residues. Germline CDR1 is MNHEY and CDR2 is SMNVEV (reference sequence). The J segment lost 0 bases and the V segment lost 2 bases, leaving 4 bases of the junction unmatched. Clones were read by immunoSEQ multiplex PCR, and TCRdb kept only the in-frame ones, dropping some. The table has approximately 120,000 clones, about 93% seen once; the top ten hold around 1.2%. Sample share makes this clone medium-sized (0.01 to 0.1%). The target antigen is unknown. The donors were in the roughly 130-subject validation cohort; that cohort was separate from the roughly 700-subject first cohort.

Input material: PBMCs. The chain joins TRBV27 to TRBJ2-3; 8 bases match TRBD1. This receptor was taken from a woman between 18 and 29 years old in good health and CMV-seronegative. The CDR3 DNA is TGTGCCAGCAGTTTAGGGGGACAGGTCAGCACAGATACGCAGTATTTT. Its translation: CASSLGGQVSTDTQYF.